The present T cell receptor (beta chain) was sequenced within a study of circulating tumor DNA in untreated peripheral T-cell lymphoma. Study-level results: Tumor-specific clonotypes: identified in 65% to 80% of patients, 86% of baseline tissues.

Sequenced by immunoSEQ multiplex PCR; TCRdb stores in-frame clones only, minus some. The sample holds over 2,000 clones, 69% seen once. Before treatment, baseline tumor tissue was collected for sequencing. Notes on this clone: The antigen is undetermined.

Sequencing was performed on tumor tissue. This receptor was taken from a human donor with peripheral T-cell lymphoma.

The CDR3 DNA reads as TGTGCCAGCTCACCACCTTTACCAGGGAGTGGAAACACCATATATTTT. Translating gives CASSPPLPGSGNTIYF. The rearrangement uses TRBV18 and TRBJ1-3, with a possible D match to TRBD1 (5 bases). This CDR3 region has 16 residues. Trimming pared 0 bases from V and 3 bases from J, leaving 12 bases between. Germline CDR1 reads KGHSH; CDR2 reads LQKENI.